This is a list of T cell receptor beta chains from one sample in a study of T cell responses to AZD1222 COVID-19 vaccine. Assay: immunoSEQ multiplex PCR; the TCRdb copy retains only in-frame clones and omits some. The sample consists of 120,000 or so clones, over 75% of them appearing once. Sequenced material: peripheral blood, taken on day 0 of AZD1222 vaccination. These receptors were taken from an adult in good health. Both conserved end residues are part of each CDR3. A D gene is named only where the DNA matches it firmly. Rows give clone size only sometimes, using once, few, many, or a class for an expanded clone.

J gene,clone size,D gene,V gene,CDR3 DNA,CDR3 protein
TRBJ1-3,once,TRBD1,TRBV11-2,TGTGCCAGCAGCTCGACAGGGGGCTATGGAAACACCATATATTTT,CASSSTGGYGNTIYF
TRBJ2-7,-,-,TRBV2,TGTGCCAGCAGTGAAGGGGGCATTTACGAGCAGTACTTC,CASSEGGIYEQYF
TRBJ2-7,once,TRBD2,TRBV3-1/TRBV3-2,TGTGCCAGCAGAAGAAGCGGGCTAGCGGGGGCCTACGAGCAGTACTTC,CASRRSGLAGAYEQYF
TRBJ2-1,-,-,TRBV5-1,TGCGCCAGCAGCTTGTCGGGCGGATACAATGAGCAGTTCTTC,CASSLSGGYNEQFF
TRBJ2-7,-,-,TRBV5-4,TGTGCCAGCAGCTGGGGGGTCGGGTCGGGAGTATACGAGCAGTACTTC,CASSWGVGSGVYEQYF
TRBJ1-1,-,-,TRBV18,TGTGCCAGCTCACCGGGACACGCGTCGCCTGAAGCTTTCTTT,CASSPGHASPEAFF
TRBJ1-1,-,-,TRBV7-2,TGTGCCAGCAGCTCGGGACCGGGTGGGGTCAACACTGAAGCTTTCTTT,CASSSGPGGVNTEAFF
TRBJ2-1,-,-,TRBV11-2,TGTGCCAGCAGCTTAGGATCCAGCCATGAGCAGTTCTTC,CASSLGSSHEQFF
TRBJ1-4,-,-,TRBV15,TGTGCCACCAGCAGAGTCAGGGATAATGAAAAACTGTTTTTT,CATSRVRDNEKLFF
TRBJ1-5,-,-,TRBV7-9,TGTGCCAGCGGTTTTAGCAATCAGCCCCAGCATTTT,CASGFSNQPQHF
TRBJ2-7,-,TRBD1,TRBV3-1/TRBV3-2,TGTGCCAGCAGTAGGGGACAGGGGGGCGAGCAGTACTTC,CASSRGQGGEQYF
TRBJ2-3,-,-,TRBV30,TGTGCCTGGAGAGCAACTAGGTTCGAGCCAGATACGCAGTATTTT,CAWRATRFEPDTQYF
TRBJ2-7,-,-,TRBV19,TGTGCCAGTAGTATTAGTCGGCACTACGAGCAGTACTTC,CASSISRHYEQYF
TRBJ2-3,-,-,TRBV12-3/TRBV12-4,TGTGCCAGCAGTTTATATACAGATACGCAGTATTTT,CASSLYTDTQYF
TRBJ2-3,-,-,TRBV7-8,TGTGCCAGCAGCCCGGCAGTCACAGATACGCAGTATTTT,CASSPAVTDTQYF
TRBJ1-6,-,-,TRBV9,TGTGCCAGCAGCGTTGGGGGGTTCGATTCACCCCTCCACTTT,CASSVGGFDSPLHF
TRBJ2-3,once,-,TRBV5-6,TGTGCCAGCAGCCTATATAGCACAGATACGCAGTATTTT,CASSLYSTDTQYF
TRBJ2-2,-,-,TRBV29-1,TGCAGCGTGGGACCGCGGGTCGGGGAGCTGTTTTTT,CSVGPRVGELFF
TRBJ1-4,-,TRBD1,TRBV28,TGTGCCAGCACCCCCGGTTCGGGGACACGGTCGGCCAGGGGGCAAAAACTGTTTTTT,CASTPGSGTRSARGQKLFF
TRBJ1-3,-,-,TRBV30,TGTGCCTGGGGAGCGGGAAACACCATATATTTT,CAWGAGNTIYF
TRBJ1-1,-,-,TRBV29-1,TGCAGCGTTGAATCGAACACTGAAGCTTTCTTT,CSVESNTEAFF
TRBJ2-2,-,TRBD1,TRBV4-2,TGTGCCAGCAGCTTCCGGGACAGGGGCAGCGGGGAGCTGTTTTTT,CASSFRDRGSGELFF
TRBJ1-5,few,-,TRBV18,TGTGCCAGCTCACCGGGGTGGGGAAATCAGCCCCAGCATTTT,CASSPGWGNQPQHF
TRBJ2-2,-,-,TRBV5-6,TGTGCCAGCAGCTTGGTCACCCACACCGGGGAGCTGTTTTTT,CASSLVTHTGELFF
TRBJ1-1,-,-,TRBV20-1,TGCAGTGCTAGACATAATGAAGCTTTCTTT,CSARHNEAFF
TRBJ2-1,-,TRBD2,TRBV4-2,TGTGCCAGCAGCGAGAAGCGGGGCCCCAGGTACAATGAGCAGTTCTTC,CASSEKRGPRYNEQFF
TRBJ1-4,-,-,TRBV4-2,TGTGCCAGCAGCCAAGATAGGAATGCGATCCGAAAACTGTTTTTT,CASSQDRNAIRKLFF
TRBJ1-2,-,-,TRBV23-1,TGCGCCACCAGGCGGGGAATCTATGGCTACACCTTC,CATRRGIYGYTF
TRBJ2-2,-,-,TRBV7-9,TGTGCCAGCAGCTCCTGGGACCGCCCCGGCGGGGAGCTGTTTTTT,CASSSWDRPGGELFF
TRBJ1-1,-,-,TRBV6-5,TGTGCCAGCAGTTACCGAGGGAACACTGAAGCTTTCTTT,CASSYRGNTEAFF
TRBJ1-4,-,-,TRBV27,TGTGCCAGCAGTCGACGGGTTAATGAAAAACTGTTTTTT,CASSRRVNEKLFF
TRBJ1-2,-,-,TRBV11-2,TGTGCCAGCAGCTTAGATCAGGGGAAGAATGGCTACACCTTC,CASSLDQGKNGYTF